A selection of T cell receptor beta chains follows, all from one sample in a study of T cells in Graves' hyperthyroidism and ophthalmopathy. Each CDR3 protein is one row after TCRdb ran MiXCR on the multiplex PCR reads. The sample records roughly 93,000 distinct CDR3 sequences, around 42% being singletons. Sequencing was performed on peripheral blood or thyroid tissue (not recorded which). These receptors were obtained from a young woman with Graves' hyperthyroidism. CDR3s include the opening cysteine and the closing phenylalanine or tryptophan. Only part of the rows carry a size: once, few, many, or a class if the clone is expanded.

CSFSSPGVNYEQYF	many	TRBV20-1	TRBJ2-7
CSARITGYEQYF	many	TRBV20-1	TRBJ2-7
CASTPRGVSYEQYF	many	TRBV12-3/TRBV12-4	TRBJ2-7
CASSVGSDREQYF	many	TRBV9	TRBJ2-7
CASSPQAYGYTF	medium-sized	TRBV7-2	TRBJ1-2
CASSQDPVDEELFF	large	TRBV4-2	TRBJ1-4
CASSQWVQGTYEQYF	-	TRBV12-3/TRBV12-4	TRBJ2-7
CASSLSGPGRETQYF	many	TRBV7-2	TRBJ2-5
CASRTGGPNTGELFF	many	TRBV19	TRBJ2-2
CATSVQGAGQPQHF	many	TRBV10-3	TRBJ1-5
CASSRDRDRQPQHF	few	TRBV11-2	TRBJ1-5
CASSPFGRDNSPLHF	-	TRBV25-1	TRBJ1-6
CASRPDRADEQYF	-	TRBV7-9	TRBJ2-7
CASSLRGQGLGYTF	many	TRBV12-3/TRBV12-4	TRBJ1-2
CASSLQGSYEQYF	many	TRBV12-3/TRBV12-4	TRBJ2-7